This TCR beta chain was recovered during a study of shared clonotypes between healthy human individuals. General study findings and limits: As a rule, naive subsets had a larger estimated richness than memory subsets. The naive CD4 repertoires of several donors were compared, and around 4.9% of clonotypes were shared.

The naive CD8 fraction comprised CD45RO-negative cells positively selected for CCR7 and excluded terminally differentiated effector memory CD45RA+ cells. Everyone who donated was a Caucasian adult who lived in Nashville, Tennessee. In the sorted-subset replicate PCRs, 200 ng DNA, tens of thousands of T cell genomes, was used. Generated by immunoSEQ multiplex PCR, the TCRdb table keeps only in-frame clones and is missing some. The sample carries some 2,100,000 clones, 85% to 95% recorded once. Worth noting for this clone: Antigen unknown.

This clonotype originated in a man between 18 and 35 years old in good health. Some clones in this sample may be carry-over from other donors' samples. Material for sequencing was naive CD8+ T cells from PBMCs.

The CDR3 region has the DNA TGTGCCAGCAGTGCCCCGGCCGGTCAGTCATACGAGCAGTACTTC. Its translation is CASSAPAGQSYEQYF. This chain joins TRBV2 and TRBJ2-7; D gene ambiguous. V lost 4 bases, J lost 4 bases, and 17 bases lay in between. In germline, CDR1 is SNHLY, CDR2 FYNNEI. The CDR3 runs to 15 residues.